These T cell receptor beta chains were read from a single sample in a study of T cell responses to AZD1222 COVID-19 vaccine. The data were produced by immunoSEQ multiplex PCR, yet TCRdb's version contains in-frame clones alone and is incomplete. This sample has about 110,000 clones, with about 85% found just once. This sample comprised peripheral blood, obtained on day 0 of AZD1222 vaccination. The receptors here all came from an adult in good health. CDR3s leave out the opening cysteine and the closing phenylalanine or tryptophan. The order of the fields is clone size, D gene, V gene, J gene, CDR3 protein. The D gene is left open where the match is weak. The size of a clone is reported for some rows only, either as once, few or many, or as a class for expanded clones.

>.|TRBD2|TRBV5-4|TRBJ2-1
ASSREALAGGTDEQF
>.|TRBD1|TRBV24-1|TRBJ1-5
ATSDDRAQPQH
>.|.|TRBV6-8|TRBJ1-5
ASSPIGLKSNQPQH
>.|TRBD2|TRBV6-6|TRBJ2-1
ASSYRGREYNEQF
>.|TRBD1|TRBV27|TRBJ2-1
ASSLVGDREIYEQF
>.|.|TRBV19|TRBJ2-4
ASKGWAKNIQY
>.|TRBD1|TRBV5-1|TRBJ1-6
ASSLDGDRGKPLH
>.|TRBD2|TRBV29-1|TRBJ2-1
AEASGLDNEQF
>.|.|TRBV28|TRBJ2-7
ASSSKSSYEQY
>once|.|TRBV18|TRBJ2-2
AGRGLDTGELF
>.|.|TRBV7-2|TRBJ1-5
ASSLNVNSPQH
>once|TRBD2|TRBV5-6|TRBJ2-3
ASSSPTSGGRYTQY
>.|TRBD2|TRBV7-3|TRBJ2-1
ASSNQRGLGVGEQF
>.|.|TRBV7-2|TRBJ1-4
ASSRGQLSGEKLF
>.|TRBD1|TRBV3-1/TRBV3-2|TRBJ2-2
ASSRLRTGRTGELF
>.|TRBD1|TRBV5-1|TRBJ1-1
ASSLRLGQGGTEAF
>.|TRBD2|TRBV28|TRBJ2-1
ASSSYSGGAYNEQF
>.|.|TRBV15|TRBJ2-4
ATSRDFEGLGNIQY
>.|.|TRBV4-1|TRBJ1-1
ASSQVGTNTEAF
>.|.|TRBV12-3/TRBV12-4|TRBJ2-5
ASSEPEGETQY
>.|.|TRBV7-8|TRBJ1-5
ASSYPGGSQPQH
>.|.|TRBV29-1|TRBJ1-1
SSRQGKDEAF
>.|TRBD1|TRBV28|TRBJ1-2
ASSSGGTEIYGYT
>.|.|TRBV2|TRBJ1-3
ASRVQGQIPGNTIY
>.|.|TRBV29-1|TRBJ1-5
SVFTTGSPKPPQH
>.|.|TRBV5-1|TRBJ1-4
ASGGGATNEKLF
>.|.|TRBV7-8|TRBJ2-3
ASSLGTSSSWSDTQY
>.|.|TRBV7-8|TRBJ1-4
ASRPSGLSEKLF
>.|.|TRBV13|TRBJ1-3
ASSNRGNTIY
>.|.|TRBV5-8|TRBJ1-5
ASSLRDQPQH
>.|.|TRBV11-3|TRBJ1-1
ASSSGRNTEAF
>.|.|TRBV5-1|TRBJ2-3
ASSLNTDTQY
>.|.|TRBV18|TRBJ2-7
ASSKTGTATYEQY
>.|.|TRBV18|TRBJ1-4
ASSTAGAVYEKLF
>.|TRBD2|TRBV7-8|TRBJ2-1
ASSAGTNLYNEQF
>.|.|TRBV5-8|TRBJ1-6
ASSLGLNNSPLH
>.|.|TRBV24-1|TRBJ2-3
ATSEVTGEFTDTQY
>.|TRBD1|TRBV12-3/TRBV12-4|TRBJ1-1
ASSPSGGAGAF
>.|.|TRBV6-1|TRBJ2-7
ASSETGSQEQY
>.|.|TRBV7-8|TRBJ2-7
ASSPLAGGLYEQY
>.|.|TRBV5-4|TRBJ1-2
ASSWDLAGENGYT
>.|.|TRBV7-2|TRBJ1-1
ASSAFRNTEAF
>.|.|TRBV6-4|TRBJ2-2
ASRVTRNTGELF
>.|.|TRBV18|TRBJ1-4
ASSPRQAETNEKLF
>once|.|TRBV3-1/TRBV3-2|TRBJ2-1
ASSQDRLAYNEQF
>.|.|TRBV19|TRBJ1-2
ASSSLAGRFNYGYT
>.|.|TRBV9|TRBJ1-2
ASSTAGLARGGYT
>.|.|TRBV7-2|TRBJ1-5
ASSLGRSNQPQH
>.|TRBD1|TRBV6-2/TRBV6-3|TRBJ2-7
ASSYLYRTGDEQY
>.|.|TRBV6-5|TRBJ1-1
ASSYSGVWNTEAF
>few|.|TRBV19|TRBJ1-1
ASSMGILRNWALRGEAF
>.|TRBD2|TRBV28|TRBJ2-7
ASSKGLAGVGSPYEQY
>.|TRBD2|TRBV7-2|TRBJ2-5
TSSLTGGAGETQY
>.|.|TRBV28|TRBJ2-6
ASSPPLGSGANVLT
>.|TRBD2|TRBV6-9|TRBJ2-7
ARGPGTRVFEQY
>.|.|TRBV12-3/TRBV12-4|TRBJ2-7
ASSYLALQY
>.|TRBD1|TRBV11-3|TRBJ2-3
ASSWTGKADTQY
>.|.|TRBV29-1|TRBJ1-2
SVEDQTYWRTHGYT
>few|TRBD2|TRBV3-1/TRBV3-2|TRBJ2-7
ASSRGSSGYEQY
>once|.|TRBV7-2|TRBJ1-5
ASSLGSRGDNQPQH